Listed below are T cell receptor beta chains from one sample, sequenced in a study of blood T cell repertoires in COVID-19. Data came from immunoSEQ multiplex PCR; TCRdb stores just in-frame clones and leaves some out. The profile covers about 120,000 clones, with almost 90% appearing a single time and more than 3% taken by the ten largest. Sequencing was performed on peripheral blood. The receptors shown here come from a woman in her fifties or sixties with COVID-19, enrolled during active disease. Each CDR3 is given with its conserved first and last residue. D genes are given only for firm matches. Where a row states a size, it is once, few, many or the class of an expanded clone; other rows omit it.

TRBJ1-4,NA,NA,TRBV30,TGTGCCTGGATTCCAAGTCCCCGGGGTGAAAAACTGTTTTTT,CAWIPSPRGEKLFF
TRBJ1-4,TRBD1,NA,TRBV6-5,TGTGCCAGCAGCTCTACGACAGGGGGCAATGAAAAACTGTTTTTT,CASSSTTGGNEKLFF
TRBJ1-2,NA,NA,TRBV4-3,TGCGCCAGCAGCCAGGGGCACTATGGCTACACCTTC,CASSQGHYGYTF
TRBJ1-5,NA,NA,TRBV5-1,TGCGCCAGCAGCTTGGAGAGCGGGCAGCCCCAGCATTTT,CASSLESGQPQHF
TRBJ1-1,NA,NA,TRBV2,TGTGCCAGCAGTGAACCGACTGCGAACACTGAAGCTTTCTTT,CASSEPTANTEAFF
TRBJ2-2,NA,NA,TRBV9,TGTGCCAGCAGCCCCGGGGAGGCGAACACCGGGGAGCTGTTTTTT,CASSPGEANTGELFF
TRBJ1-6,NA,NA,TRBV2,TGTGCCAGCAGTGAAAGGGGACACATACTTTCACCCCTCCACTTT,CASSERGHILSPLHF
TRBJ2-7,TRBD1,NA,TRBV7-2,TGTGCCAGCAGCTGGGCAGGGGGCATCTACGAGCAGTACTTC,CASSWAGGIYEQYF
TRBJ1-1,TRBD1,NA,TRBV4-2,TGTGCCAGCAGCCAAGCGGGACAGGGGTTGAGGGCTTTCTTT,CASSQAGQGLRAFF
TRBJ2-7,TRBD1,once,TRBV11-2,TGTGCCACCTCGACAGGGCCTTCCTACGAGCAGTACTTC,CATSTGPSYEQYF
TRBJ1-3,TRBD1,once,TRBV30,TGTGCCTGGAGGGGGGACAGTCCTGGAAACACCATATATTTT,CAWRGDSPGNTIYF
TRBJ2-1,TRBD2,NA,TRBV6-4,TGTGCCAGCAGCCCTTCCGCCGGGACTAGCGTTGAGCAGTTCTTC,CASSPSAGTSVEQFF
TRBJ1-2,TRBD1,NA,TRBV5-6,TGTGCCAGCAGCCCGGGGACAGGGCACGTGTTGAATGGCTACACCTTC,CASSPGTGHVLNGYTF
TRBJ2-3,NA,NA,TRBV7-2,TGTGCCAGCAGCTCTATTATCCGGGATACGCAGTATTTT,CASSSIIRDTQYF
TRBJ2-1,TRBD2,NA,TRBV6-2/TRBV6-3,TGTGCCAGCAGTAGACCTGGGACTAGCGGGGGGTCCTCCTACAATGAGCAGTTCTTC,CASSRPGTSGGSSYNEQFF
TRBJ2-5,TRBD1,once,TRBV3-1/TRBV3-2,TGTGCCAGCAGCCGGAGGACAGGTCAGAAAGAGACCCAGTACTTC,CASSRRTGQKETQYF
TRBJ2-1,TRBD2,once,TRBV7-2,TGTGCCAGCAGCTTAGCCGGGACTAGCGGCCACAATGAGCAGTTCTTC,CASSLAGTSGHNEQFF
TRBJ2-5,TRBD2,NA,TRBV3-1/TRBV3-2,TGTGCCAGCAGCCAAGAAAGGGGAGGGAAAGAGACCCAGTACTTC,CASSQERGGKETQYF
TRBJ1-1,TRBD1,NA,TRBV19,TGTGCCAGTAGTAAACCGGGACAGGGGGTTGTCACTGAAGCTTTCTTT,CASSKPGQGVVTEAFF
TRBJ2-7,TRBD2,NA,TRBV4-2,TGTGCCAGCAGCCAAATCCTAGCGGGGCGCTCCTACGAGCAGTACTTC,CASSQILAGRSYEQYF
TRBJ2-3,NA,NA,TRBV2,TGTGCCAGCAGGGGACACCTAAAAGATACGCAGTATTTT,CASRGHLKDTQYF
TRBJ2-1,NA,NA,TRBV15,TGTGCCACCAGCAGCTCTCTGGGGCTGGGTGAGCAGTTCTTC,CATSSSLGLGEQFF
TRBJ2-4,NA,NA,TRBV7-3,TGTGCCAGCAGCTTGCAGCGAGAAAACATTCAGTACTTC,CASSLQRENIQYF
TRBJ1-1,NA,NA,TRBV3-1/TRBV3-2,TGTGCCACCCGGGGGGGACGCACTGAAGCTTTCTTT,CATRGGRTEAFF
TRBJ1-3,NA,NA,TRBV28,TGTGCCAGCAGTTTGGATGGGGCAGTCTCTGGAAACACCATATATTTT,CASSLDGAVSGNTIYF
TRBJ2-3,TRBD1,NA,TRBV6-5,TGTGCCAGCAGTACTCGACAGGGGGCCGCGAATACGCAGTATTTT,CASSTRQGAANTQYF
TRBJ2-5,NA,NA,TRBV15,TGTGCCACCAGCAGAGGAGACTCCGAAGAGACCCAGTACTTC,CATSRGDSEETQYF
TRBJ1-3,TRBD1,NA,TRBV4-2,TGTGCCAGCAGCCCGCAGACAGGGGGGGACACCATATATTTT,CASSPQTGGDTIYF
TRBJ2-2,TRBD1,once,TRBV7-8,TGTGCCAGCAGCTTACTCAGGGGGCAGAACACCGGGGAGCTGTTTTTT,CASSLLRGQNTGELFF
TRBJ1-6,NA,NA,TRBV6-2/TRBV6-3,TGTGCCAGCAGTCCCGTAGGGGGTGCCCTCCACTTT,CASSPVGGALHF
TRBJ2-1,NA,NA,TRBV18,TGTGCCAGCTCACCAGAGCAAGCCTATGAGCAGTTCTTC,CASSPEQAYEQFF
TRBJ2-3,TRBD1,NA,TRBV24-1,TGTGCCACCAGTGATCCGCGACAGGGTGGGACAGATACGCAGTATTTT,CATSDPRQGGTDTQYF
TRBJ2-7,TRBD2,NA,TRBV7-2,TGTGCCAGCAGAAAAGCGGGGGCCTACGAGCAGTACTTC,CASRKAGAYEQYF
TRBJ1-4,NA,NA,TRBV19,TGTGCCAGTAGCCAAAACAGGGTTGGACTGTTTTTT,CASSQNRVGLFF
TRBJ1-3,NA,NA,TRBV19,TGTGCCACCCGACAGGCGGAATACGGAAACACCATATATTTT,CATRQAEYGNTIYF
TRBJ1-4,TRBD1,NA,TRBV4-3,TGCGCCAGCAGCCAGAATCGTTATCCGGGACAGGGAGGGTCTAATGAAAAACTGTTTTTT,CASSQNRYPGQGGSNEKLFF
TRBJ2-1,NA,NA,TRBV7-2,TGTGCCAGCAACCCGCTTGGGGGGAATGAGCAGTTCTTC,CASNPLGGNEQFF
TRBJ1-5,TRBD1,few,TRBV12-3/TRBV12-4,TGTGCCAGCAGTGCAGGGGGGCAGCCCCAGCATTTT,CASSAGGQPQHF
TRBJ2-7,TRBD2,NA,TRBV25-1,TGTGCCAGCAGTGTAGCCGGGAGGGGGAATGACGAGCAGTACTTC,CASSVAGRGNDEQYF
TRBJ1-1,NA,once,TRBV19,TGTGCCAGTAGTCCCCAGGGGAACACTGAAGCTTTCTTT,CASSPQGNTEAFF
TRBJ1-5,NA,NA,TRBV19,TGTGCCAGTAGTCTCGCGAGAGATGAGCCCCAGCATTTT,CASSLARDEPQHF
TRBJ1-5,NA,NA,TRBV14,TGTGCCAGCAGCCAACGGTTGGGTGGGACTGACAATCAGCCCCAGCATTTT,CASSQRLGGTDNQPQHF
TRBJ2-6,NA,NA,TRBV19,TGTGCCAGTAGTCGGGTCCCCTCTGGGGCCAACGTCCTGACTTTC,CASSRVPSGANVLTF
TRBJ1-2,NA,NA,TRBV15,TGTGCCACCAGCAGAGAGGAGTTCGGCTACACCTTC,CATSREEFGYTF
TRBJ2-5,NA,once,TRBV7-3,TGTGCCAGCAGCTCGCAGGGGGAGACCCAGTACTTC,CASSSQGETQYF
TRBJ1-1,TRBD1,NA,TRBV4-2,TGTGCCAGCAGCCCCGGACCGGGACAGAGGTTTGAGACTGAAGCTTTCTTT,CASSPGPGQRFETEAFF
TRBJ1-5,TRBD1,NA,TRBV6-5,TGTGCCAGCAGCGGACAGGGTTTCAGCAATCAGCCCCAGCATTTT,CASSGQGFSNQPQHF